Below are 25 T cell receptor beta chains sequenced from a single sample in a study of CD8 T cells in Susac syndrome. Random hexamers primed reverse transcription of about 0.5 to 1 ug RNA. TCRdb fed the immunoSEQ multiplex PCR reads into MiXCR, producing one record per CDR3 protein. The sample gives over 150,000 distinct CDR3 sequences, about 95% of which show up once; 0.085% to 0.1% is in the top ten. The sample was CD4+ T cells from PBMCs. Receptor source: a human donor with Susac syndrome.

The rearrangement joins TRBV7-9 to TRBJ1-2, with 7 bases aligning to TRBD1. The J segment lost 8 bases and the V segment lost 3 bases, leaving 21 bases of the junction unmatched. The CDR3 sequence is 18 residues long. CDR1 is SEHNR, CDR2 FQNEAQ, per germline (reference sequence). The CDR3: CASSFRTGTDDLVGGYTF. The CDR3 DNA sequence: TGTGCCAGCAGCTTCAGGACCGGGACAGACGACCTTGTAGGCGGCTACACCTTC.

This sequence joins TRBV24-1 and TRBJ1-5, with D unresolved. Germline V gives CDR1 KGHDR, CDR2 SFDVKD. The CDR3 covers 15 residues. V was cut by 2 bases and J by 3 bases, with 10 bases left in between. The CDR3 region has the DNA TGTGCCACCAGTGATTCCGGCGGCTACAATCAGCCCCAGCATTTT. Translated: CATSDSGGYNQPQHF.

The chain is built from TRBV25-1 and TRBJ1-1; D remains ambiguous. Trimming removed 1 base at V and 6 bases at J, with 15 bases between. Germline CDR1 is MGHDK and CDR2 is SYGVNS. The CDR3 extends over 15 amino acids. CDR3 residues: CASSESGRGSPEAFF. Written as DNA, the CDR3 is TGTGCCAGCAGTGAATCTGGCAGAGGAAGCCCTGAAGCTTTCTTT.

This clonotype was seen once. The V call is TRBV12-3 or TRBV12-4, the J call TRBJ2-5; D call uncertain. V lost 7 bases to trimming and J lost 2 bases, with 11 bases between them. This CDR3 spans 13 amino acids. In DNA, the CDR3 is TGTGCCAGCACGTGGTCCGGACAAGAGACCCAGTACTTC. This sequence encodes CASTWSGQETQYF.

This clonotype was observed a single time. This sequence joins TRBV3-1 and TRBJ2-3; no clear D. Germline loops: CDR1 LGHDT, CDR2 YNNKEL (reference sequence). This CDR3 region has 14 residues. Trimming shortened V by 5 bases and J by 7 bases, and 16 bases separated the two germline ends. CDR3 DNA sequence: TGTGCCAGCAGCTGTAAAAATACTGGTCATACGCAGTATTTT. It yields the protein CASSCKNTGHTQYF.

This chain connects TRBV15 to TRBJ2-7; D may be TRBD2 (6 bases). CDR1 and CDR2 (germline): LNHNV, YYDKDF (reference sequence). The V end lost 0 bases, the J end lost 0 bases, and 15 bases lay between the germline ends. This CDR3 is 17 amino acids long. CDR3 loop: CATSRDRGRRISYEQYF. DNA of the CDR3: TGTGCCACCAGCAGAGATAGAGGGAGGCGGATCTCCTACGAGCAGTACTTC.

This chain joins TRBV15 and TRBJ1-1, with no clear D. CDR1 and CDR2 from the germline V gene are LNHNV and YYDKDF (reference sequence). The V and J ends lost 4 bases and 0 bases respectively, with 0 bases between them. This CDR3 contains 11 residues. The CDR3 bases are TGTGCCACCAGCATGAACACTGAAGCTTTCTTT. It specifies CATSMNTEAFF.

The chain joins TRBV19 to TRBJ1-2, with 7 bases identical to TRBD1. CDR1 is LNHDA, CDR2 SQIVND, per germline (reference sequence). The CDR3 is made up of 14 amino acids. The V segment lost 2 bases and the J segment 12 bases; nucleotides outside the gene matches: 12. The CDR3 spells CASSILGQDVGDTF. For the CDR3, the DNA is TGTGCCAGTAGTATACTAGGACAGGACGTTGGAGACACCTTC.

This chain connects TRBV15 to TRBJ2-7; 7 bases line up with TRBD1. The ends lost 1 base at V and 6 bases at J; junction bases unmatched: 3. The CDR3 has 13 amino acids. The germline gives CDR1 LNHNV, CDR2 YYDKDF (reference sequence). CDR3 loop: CATSRGQGSEQYF. The DNA of the CDR3 is TGTGCCACCAGCAGAGGACAGGGAAGCGAGCAGTACTTC.

The chain uses TRBV20-1 and TRBJ2-7, with 8 bases aligning to TRBD2. The CDR3 is 18 amino acids. Germline V gene data show CDR1 as DFQATT and CDR2 as SNEGSKA (reference sequence). V lost 6 bases, J lost 1 base, and 20 bases stayed unmatched. The CDR3 DNA reads TGCAGTGCCCCGAAAGCAGGACAGTACAGCGGGAGTTCCTACGAGCAGTACTTC. It is translated as CSAPKAGQYSGSSYEQYF.

The V gene is TRBV5-1, the J gene TRBJ2-2; 7 bases agree with TRBD1. The length of the CDR3 is 15 residues. Germline loops: CDR1 SGHRS, CDR2 YFSETQ. With V trimmed by 4 bases and J by 7 bases, 10 bases remained unmatched. For the CDR3, the DNA is TGCGCCAGCAGCACAAGACAGGGTGGAATCGGGGAGCTGTTTTTT. It yields the protein CASSTRQGGIGELFF. Based on the CDR3 plus reference TRBV5-1 and TRBJ2-2, the full variable domain is KAGVTQTPRYLIKTRGQQVTLSCSPISGHRSVSWYQQTPGQGLQFLFEYFSETQRNKGNFPGRFSGRQFSNSRSEMNVSTLELGDSALYLCASSTRQGGIGELFFGEGSRLTVL.

The CDR3 sequence is CASSQGLAGAYEQYF. The CDR3 nucleotides are TGTGCCAGCAGCCAGGGACTAGCGGGAGCTTACGAGCAGTACTTC. The chain is built from TRBV7-9 and TRBJ2-7; 14 bases are shared with TRBD2. The V segment lost 5 bases and the J segment 4 bases; nucleotides outside the gene matches: 4. Germline assignment: CDR1 SEHNR and CDR2 FQNEAQ (reference sequence). The CDR3 contains 15 residues. Variable domain in full (rest from reference TRBV7-9 and TRBJ2-7): DTGVSQNPRHKITKRGQNVTFRCDPISEHNRLYWYRQTLGQGPEFLTYFQNEAQLEKSRLLSDRFSAERPKGSFSTLEIQRTEQGDSAMYLCASSQGLAGAYEQYFGPGTRLTVT.

This rearrangement joins TRBV27 to TRBJ2-1, with 10 nucleotides matching TRBD2. V lost 3 bases to trimming and J lost 1 base; unmatched junction nucleotides: 0. Germline CDR1 and CDR2: MNHEY and SMNVEV (reference sequence). This CDR3 comprises 15 residues. In nucleotides, the CDR3 is TGTGCCAGCAGTTTGACTAGCGGGTCCTACAATGAGCAGTTCTTC. Protein: CASSLTSGSYNEQFF.

The CDR3: CAWSPPGQFSNQPQHF. Written as DNA, the CDR3 is TGTGCCTGGAGTCCCCCGGGACAGTTTAGCAATCAGCCCCAGCATTTT. The chain joins TRBV30 to TRBJ1-5; the match to TRBD1 covers 7 bases. The length of the CDR3 is 16 residues. CDR1 is GTSNPN, CDR2 SVGIG, per germline (reference sequence). The trim removed 2 bases at V and 0 bases at J, leaving 7 bases unmatched.

The genes are TRBV6-5 and TRBJ2-7; 8 bases line up with TRBD1. J lost 13 bases, V lost 5 bases, and 16 bases had no gene match. Germline V CDR1 and CDR2: MNHEY, SVGAGI. This CDR3 is built from 14 residues. The CDR3 loop reads CASSPGGARTGSYF. CDR3 sequence (DNA): TGTGCCAGCAGTCCAGGGGGCGCCAGGACGGGATCTTACTTC.

Only a few counts were recorded for this clonotype. CDR3 sequence: CASSRGAADTQYF. Here the CDR3 DNA reads TGCGCCAGCAGCCGCGGGGCGGCAGATACGCAGTATTTT. This rearrangement joins TRBV5-1 to TRBJ2-3, with D tentatively TRBD2 (6 bases). Trimming pared 4 bases from V and 4 bases from J, leaving 10 bases between. CDR3 length: 13 residues. CDR1 is SGHRS, CDR2 YFSETQ, per germline. Filled out from reference TRBV5-1 and TRBJ2-3, the complete variable domain reads KAGVTQTPRYLIKTRGQQVTLSCSPISGHRSVSWYQQTPGQGLQFLFEYFSETQRNKGNFPGRFSGRQFSNSRSEMNVSTLELGDSALYLCASSRGAADTQYFGPGTRLTVL.

The V and J genes are TRBV12-1 and TRBJ1-2. TRBV12-1 constitutes a pseudogene. The CDR3 contains 14 residues. CDR3 sequence reads: CASSFGLSPCGYTF. In DNA form, the CDR3 reads TGTGCCAGCAGCTTTGGATTGTCTCCATGCGGCTACACCTTC.

The rearrangement links TRBV24-1 to TRBJ2-1, with D perhaps being TRBD1 or TRBD2 (6 bases each). Trimming took off 9 bases at V and 1 base at J, with 15 bases between the two ends. The CDR3 covers 15 residues. Germline values: CDR1 KGHDR, CDR2 SFDVKD. This CDR3 reads CATGSRRGSYNEQFF. In DNA form, the CDR3 reads TGTGCCACCGGGTCCCGGAGGGGGTCCTACAATGAGCAGTTCTTC.

J is TRBJ1-1 and V is TRBV5-1; 7 bases are shared with TRBD1. This CDR3 spans 15 amino acids. Germline-derived CDR1 and CDR2 are SGHRS and YFSETQ. V shed 0 bases, J shed 4 bases, and the junction held 6 bases outside the gene matches. This CDR3 reads CASSLGMTGITEAFF. As DNA, the CDR3 is TGCGCCAGCAGCTTGGGCATGACAGGGATCACTGAAGCTTTCTTT.

The chain has TRBV6-1 and TRBJ2-2, with D possibly being TRBD1 (5 bases). Per germline, CDR1 MNHNS and CDR2 SASEGT. This CDR3 is built from 16 residues. The ends were cut back, 6 bases at V and 5 bases at J, with 19 bases in the middle. This chain's CDR3 is CASSPTGRVGTGELFF. Here the CDR3 DNA reads TGTGCCAGCAGCCCCACGGGCAGGGTAGGGACCGGGGAGCTGTTTTTT.

This clonotype showed up just once. The chain uses TRBV28 and TRBJ2-1, with TRBD1 matching 9 bases. The CDR3 spans 14 residues. V lost 7 bases to trimming and J lost 9 bases; unmatched junction nucleotides: 10. Looked up from germline, CDR1 is MDHEN and CDR2 is SYDVKM. CDR3 sequence: CASTSGQGGGEQFF. CDR3 DNA: TGTGCCAGCACGTCGGGACAGGGTGGCGGTGAGCAGTTCTTC.

This clonotype was counted a single time. The chain links TRBV20-1 to TRBJ2-5; 7 positions match TRBD1. Trimming took 5 bases from V and 5 from J; bases not matched to a gene: 17. The CDR3 contains 16 residues. Germline V lookup: CDR1 DFQATT, CDR2 SNEGSKA (reference sequence). CDR3 sequence reads: CSAPHDPRQGRETQYF. For the CDR3, the DNA is TGCAGTGCTCCTCATGACCCTAGACAGGGCCGGGAGACCCAGTACTTC.

CDR3 protein: CASSYRTGNEQYF. In DNA form, the CDR3 reads TGTGCCAGCAGTTACCGGACAGGTAACGAGCAGTACTTC. The chain is built from TRBV6-2 or TRBV6-3 and TRBJ2-7; TRBD1 aligns across 7 bases. CDR3 length: 13 amino acids. From germline, CDR1 is MNHEY and CDR2 SVGEGT. V trimming: 2 bases; J trimming: 5 bases; junction bases outside the gene matches: 3.

CDR3 protein: CASSYSKGQGYSNQPQHF. As DNA, the CDR3 is TGTGCCAGCAGTTACTCAAAGGGACAGGGTTATAGCAATCAGCCCCAGCATTTT. The genes are TRBV6-5 and TRBJ1-5, with 9 nucleotides matching TRBD1. V was clipped by 0 bases and J by 0 bases; unmatched bases: 6. Germline loops: CDR1 MNHEY, CDR2 SVGAGI. The CDR3 runs 18 residues.

This clonotype has a single count. This sequence joins TRBV20-1 and TRBJ1-5; 8 bases match TRBD1. Trimming cost V 4 bases and J 4 bases; bases outside gene matches: 9. CDR1 DFQATT and CDR2 SNEGSKA come from the germline V gene (reference sequence). The CDR3 has 15 residues. DNA for the CDR3: TGCAGTGCTAAAATGGACAGGGCGCGAAATCAGCCCCAGCATTTT. Protein sequence: CSAKMDRARNQPQHF.